These 8 T cell receptor beta chains share one sample of origin, sequenced in a study of T-cell memory formation after mild COVID-19 (dated by TCRdb to the early 2020s). Library preparation used 5' RACE. Sequenced on an Illumina NovaSeq 6000. Clones were called with MiXCR by TCRdb after fastp trimmed the public reads at Q25, and only in-frame beta chains were retained. Every distinct CDR3 protein forms one entry, paired with its most common genes and DNA. The table for this sample lists about 350,000 distinct CDR3 sequences; around 30% of them were counted only once. Roughly 14% of the sample is in the top ten clones. The material sequenced was PBMCs or a T cell subset sorted from them (not recorded which). These receptors were taken from an adult woman who had mild COVID-19 (a few samples of this study predate the infection). The sample titles of this study are shuffled in the database, so cell type and time point are left out; the donor was told from shared clones.

The genes are TRBV20-1 and TRBJ1-1, with D uncertain. V shed 0 bases and J shed 11 bases, with 13 bases lying between them. The CDR3 loop spans 12 amino acids. CDR1 DFQATT and CDR2 SNEGSKA come from the germline V gene (reference sequence). CDR3 sequence: CSAREGGMFAFF. DNA for the CDR3: TGCAGTGCTAGAGAGGGCGGCATGTTTGCTTTCTTT.

The CDR3 sequence: CSAPTHVTTDTQYF. The DNA of the CDR3 is TGCAGCGCCCCGACCCATGTCACGACAGATACGCAGTATTTT. The chain couples TRBV29-1 to TRBJ2-3; D not certain. Trimming cost V 7 bases and J 3 bases, with 17 bases left between them. Germline V gene sequence: CDR1 SQVTM, CDR2 ANQGSEA. The CDR3 totals 14 residues.

J is TRBJ2-3 and V is TRBV5-1; possibly TRBD1 or TRBD2 for D (5 bases each). The V end was cut by 1 base, the J end by 0 bases, with 12 bases between. The CDR3 is 16 residues long. Germline CDR1 SGHRS, CDR2 YFSETQ. This CDR3 is CASSLQGPISTDTQYF. The DNA of the CDR3 is TGCGCCAGCAGCTTGCAGGGACCTATTAGCACAGATACGCAGTATTTT.

V is TRBV20-1 and J is TRBJ1-1; 7 positions agree with TRBD1. From germline, CDR1 is DFQATT and CDR2 SNEGSKA (reference sequence). The CDR3 is 12 amino acids. The V and J ends lost 5 bases and 3 bases, in that order; junction bases with no gene match: 3. The CDR3 spells CSAPTGDTEAFF. Written as DNA, the CDR3 is TGCAGTGCTCCCACAGGGGACACTGAAGCTTTCTTT.

This clonotype was seen only a few times. The rearrangement links TRBV21-1 to TRBJ2-3; TRBD1 is taken as the D call from the table, unchecked against the DNA. TRBV21-1 is tagged as a pseudogene. There are 16 residues in the CDR3. The CDR3 region is CASSEGTGLPTDTQYF. For the CDR3, the DNA is TGTGCCAGCAGCGAGGGGACAGGACTCCCCACAGATACGCAGTATTTT.

The CDR3 nucleotides are TGTGCCAGCAGCTTAAGAGGGGGGACCGGGACCGGGGAGCTGTTTTTT. It yields the protein CASSLRGGTGTGELFF. The genes are TRBV7-3 and TRBJ2-2; the D call may be TRBD1 or TRBD2 (6 bases each). Germline loops: CDR1 SGHTA, CDR2 FQGTGA. The CDR3 is made up of 16 amino acids. V shed 1 base and J shed 5 bases, with 14 bases lying between them.

The CDR3 DNA reads TGCAGTGCGGAAACAGGGGTCCTGGACTTCGATACGCAGTATTTT. Amino acids: CSAETGVLDFDTQYF. V usage is TRBV20-1 and J usage is TRBJ2-3, with TRBD1 matching over 7 bases. V was clipped by 6 bases and J by 6 bases; unmatched bases: 15. Germline CDR1 DFQATT, CDR2 SNEGSKA (reference sequence). The CDR3 has 15 amino acids.

V is TRBV12-3 or TRBV12-4 and J is TRBJ2-3, with D hard to call. Trimming stripped 1 base from V and 0 bases from J, with 5 bases between. The CDR3 contains 14 residues. Written as DNA, the CDR3 is TGTGCCAGCAGTTTAGAATTCAGCACAGATACGCAGTATTTT. It encodes CASSLEFSTDTQYF.